This T cell receptor beta chain was recorded in a study of shared clonotypes between healthy human individuals. The V and J ends lost 2 bases and 4 bases respectively, with 18 bases between them. This CDR3 is built from 16 residues. Germline CDR1 is SNHLY and CDR2 is FYNNEI. This clone has just one count. Its antigen remains unknown. The protocol was immunoSEQ multiplex PCR, while the TCRdb copy is restricted to in-frame clones and leaves out a portion. This sample has 2 million to 3 million clones; 93% occur once, and the top ten carry approximately 0.37%. The study, taken as a whole, reports: The researchers took only blood, and tissue repertoires probably look different.

The sequence came from a man younger than 35 in good health. Some clones in this sample may be carry-over from other donors' samples. The chain combines TRBV2 with TRBJ2-7, with unresolved D. Sequencing was performed on naive CD4+ T cells from PBMCs. Subset in this sample: CD45RA+ positively selected. CDR3 bases: TGTGCCAGCAGTGAATTGACATGGGGTCGTTCATACGAGCAGTACTTC. It translates to CASSELTWGRSYEQYF.